This T cell receptor beta chain was recorded in a study of shared clonotypes between healthy human individuals. This table comes from immunoSEQ multiplex PCR, and its TCRdb copy is limited to in-frame clones, with some not included. The profile shows 2 million to 3 million clones, approximately 93% of them singletons. The receptor's source is a man aged 18 to 30 in good health. Some clones in this sample may be carry-over from other donors' samples. Sequenced: naive CD4+ T cells from PBMCs. Subset: CD45RA+ positively selected.

Here the CDR3 DNA reads TGTGCCAGCAGTCGAGCTAGCGGTTTATTCACAGATACGCAGTATTTT. Protein sequence: CASSRASGLFTDTQYF. This sequence joins TRBV27 and TRBJ2-3; the match to TRBD2 covers 7 bases. CDR1 MNHEY and CDR2 SMNVEV come from the germline V gene (reference sequence). The ends lost 5 bases at V and 2 bases at J; junction bases unmatched: 10. The CDR3 is 16 amino acids.